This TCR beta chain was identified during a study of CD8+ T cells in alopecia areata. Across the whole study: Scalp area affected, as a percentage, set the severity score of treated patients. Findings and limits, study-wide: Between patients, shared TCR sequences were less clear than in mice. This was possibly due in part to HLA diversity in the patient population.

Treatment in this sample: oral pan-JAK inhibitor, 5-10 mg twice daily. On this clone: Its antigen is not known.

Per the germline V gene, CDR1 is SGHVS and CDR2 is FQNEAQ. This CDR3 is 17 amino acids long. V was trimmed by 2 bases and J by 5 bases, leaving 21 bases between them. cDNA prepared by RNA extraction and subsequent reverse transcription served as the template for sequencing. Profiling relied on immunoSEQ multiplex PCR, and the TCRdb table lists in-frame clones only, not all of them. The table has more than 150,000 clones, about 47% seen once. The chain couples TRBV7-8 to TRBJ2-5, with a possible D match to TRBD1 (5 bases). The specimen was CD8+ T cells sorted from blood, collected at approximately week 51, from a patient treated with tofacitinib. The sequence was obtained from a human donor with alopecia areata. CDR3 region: CASSLPLLQDGGETQYF. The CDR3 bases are TGTGCCAGCAGCTTACCTTTGTTACAGGACGGTGGGGAGACCCAGTACTTC.